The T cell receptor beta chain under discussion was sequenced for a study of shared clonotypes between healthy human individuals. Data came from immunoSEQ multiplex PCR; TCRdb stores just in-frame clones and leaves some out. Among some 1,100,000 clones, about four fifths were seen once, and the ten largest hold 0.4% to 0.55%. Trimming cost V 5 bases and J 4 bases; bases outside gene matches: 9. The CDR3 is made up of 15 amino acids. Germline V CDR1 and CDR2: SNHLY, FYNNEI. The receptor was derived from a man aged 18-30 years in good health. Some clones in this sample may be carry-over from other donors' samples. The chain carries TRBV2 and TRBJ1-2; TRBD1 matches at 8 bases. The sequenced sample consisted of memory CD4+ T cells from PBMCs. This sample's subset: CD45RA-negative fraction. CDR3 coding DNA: TGTGCCAGCAGTCCGACAGGGGCGCAGGCCTATGGCTACACCTTC. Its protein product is CASSPTGAQAYGYTF.